The 19 T cell receptor beta chains presented below share a single source sample, sequenced in a study of T cell repertoires in cytomegalovirus infection. MiXCR was run by TCRdb on the reads, yielding one entry per CDR3 protein. The sample holds approximately 990,000 distinct CDR3 sequences, 31% seen once. Their recognized antigens are unknown. The sample in question was cultured CD8+ T cells from PBMCs, obtained from culture after CMV antigen stimulation. All receptors derive from a human donor in good health (CMV status not recorded). Some clones in this sample may be carry-over from other donors' samples.

This clonotype was detected many times. The V call is TRBV6-1, the J call TRBJ2-2, with 11 bases that match TRBD2. Germline V gives CDR1 MNHNS, CDR2 SASEGT. The CDR3 sequence is 15 residues long. V shed 6 bases and J 9 bases; nucleotides not matched to a gene: 9. The CDR3 region is CASSPTSGVNRELFF. CDR3 bases: TGTGCCAGCAGCCCGACTAGCGGGGTAAATCGGGAGCTGTTTTTT.

This clonotype has ten or more counts. The chain has TRBV7-6 and TRBJ2-3; D tentatively reads TRBD1 or TRBD2 (6 bases each). The CDR3 runs 15 residues. Germline V gene data show CDR1 as SGHVS and CDR2 as FNYEAQ. Trimming took 1 base from V and 5 from J, leaving 13 bases between them. The CDR3 sequence: CASSLGRGRIDTQYF. The CDR3 region has the DNA TGTGCCAGCAGCTTAGGACGGGGGCGGATAGATACGCAGTATTTT.

This chain joins TRBV6-5 and TRBJ2-3; D is uncertain. Per germline, CDR1 MNHEY and CDR2 SVGAGI. The CDR3 contains 13 residues. Trimming took 0 bases from V and 3 from J, leaving 4 bases between them. CDR3 sequence (DNA): TGTGCCAGCAGTTACTCAGGGACAGATACGCAGTATTTT. Its protein is CASSYSGTDTQYF.

V gene TRBV9 combines with J gene TRBJ2-2, with D perhaps assigned TRBD1 or TRBD2 (5 bases each). Trimming removed 4 bases from V and 4 bases from J, with 17 bases in between. Germline CDR1 and CDR2: SGDLS and YYNGEE. CDR3 size: 16 residues. CDR3 region: CASSTRGTLITGELFF. The DNA for the CDR3 is TGTGCCAGCAGCACCCGAGGGACGCTGATCACCGGGGAGCTGTTTTTT.

The gene calls are TRBV5-5 and TRBJ2-6; D ambiguous. Germline assignment: CDR1 SGHKS and CDR2 YYEKEE (reference sequence). V lost 7 bases to trimming and J lost 0 bases, with 11 bases between them. The CDR3 loop spans 15 amino acids. CDR3 loop: CASRPHPSGANVLTF. CDR3 DNA sequence: TGTGCCAGCCGTCCGCACCCCTCTGGGGCCAACGTCCTGACTTTC.

The genes are TRBV7-4 and TRBJ2-2; tentatively, D is TRBD1 (7 bases). The V gene lost 2 bases and the J gene lost 4 bases, with 17 bases spanning the gap. The CDR3 has 17 amino acids. From germline, CDR1 is SGHVT and CDR2 SQSDAQ. DNA for the CDR3: TGTGCCAGCAGCTTATGGGGGGACAGTCACCTCACCGGGGAGCTGTTTTTT. It specifies CASSLWGDSHLTGELFF.

The chain recombines TRBV4-1 with TRBJ2-7; D gene unclear. Trimming took off 0 bases at V and 2 bases at J, with 11 bases between the two ends. The CDR3 contains 15 residues. Germline CDR1 reads MGHRA; CDR2 reads YSYEKL. The DNA of the CDR3 is TGCGCCAGCAGCCAAGATGCAACAGAAACCTACGAGCAGTACTTC. Translated: CASSQDATETYEQYF.

The rearrangement links TRBV5-4 to TRBJ1-2; no firm D call. Germline CDR1 reads SGHNT; CDR2 reads YYREEE (reference sequence). CDR3 size: 12 residues. Deletions cut 0 bases from V and 8 bases from J, with 8 bases between. This chain's CDR3 is CASSLDLGGYTF. As DNA, the CDR3 is TGTGCCAGCAGCTTGGACCTGGGGGGCTACACCTTC.

The rearrangement joins TRBV24-1 to TRBJ2-5, with no clear D. V was trimmed by 4 bases and J by 1 base, leaving 9 bases between them. This CDR3 region has 14 residues. CDR1 is KGHDR and CDR2 is SFDVKD in the germline V gene. CDR3 coding DNA: TGTGCCACCAGTGACCCCCGGACCCAAGAGACCCAGTACTTC. Protein product: CATSDPRTQETQYF.

The sample holds a few counts of this clonotype. V and J are TRBV12-3 or TRBV12-4 and TRBJ1-4; D is undetermined. The V end was cut by 3 bases, the J end by 6 bases, with 11 bases between. The CDR3 spans 14 residues. The CDR3 nucleotides are TGTGCCAGCAGTTTGGTGCGGGGATATGAAAAACTGTTTTTT. Amino acids: CASSLVRGYEKLFF.

This chain uses TRBV19 with TRBJ1-1, with no clear D. With 3 bases removed from V and 0 bases from J, the gap between germline ends came to 11 bases. Germline V gene sequence: CDR1 LNHDA, CDR2 SQIVND (reference sequence). This CDR3 has 15 residues. The CDR3 loop is CASSMGKIMNTEAFF. The CDR3 DNA reads TGTGCCAGTAGTATGGGCAAGATAATGAACACTGAAGCTTTCTTT.

CDR3 sequence: CSVGGQGTGELFF. CDR3 in DNA: TGCAGCGTTGGGGGACAGGGGACCGGGGAGCTGTTTTTT. The chain uses TRBV29-1 and TRBJ2-2; TRBD1 matches at 10 bases. Germline V gives CDR1 SQVTM, CDR2 ANQGSEA. The junction had 1 base not matched to a gene; V was cut back by 4 bases and J by 5 bases. The CDR3 is 13 residues long.

This clonotype appeared a few times. The gene calls are TRBV6-2 or TRBV6-3 and TRBJ2-7, with D tentatively TRBD2 (6 bases). V was shortened by 4 bases and J by 0 bases, with 13 bases between the two germline ends. This CDR3 contains 15 residues. Germline-derived CDR1 and CDR2 are MNHEY and SVGEGT. CDR3 sequence reads: CASSFSWDFSYEQYF. The CDR3 coding sequence is TGTGCCAGCAGTTTCTCCTGGGACTTCTCCTACGAGCAGTACTTC.

The chain is built from TRBV2 and TRBJ1-2, with D unresolved. The CDR3 is 14 residues long. CDR1 and CDR2 (germline): SNHLY, FYNNEI. Trimming took 1 base from V and 2 from J, leaving 8 bases between them. Here the CDR3 reads CASSEDTYNYGYTF. CDR3 DNA sequence: TGTGCCAGCAGTGAAGATACATACAACTATGGCTACACCTTC. Combining the CDR3 with reference TRBV2 and TRBJ1-2 gives the whole variable domain EPEVTQTPSHQVTQMGQEVILRCVPISNHLYFYWYRQILGQKVEFLVSFYNNEISEKSEIFDDQFSVERPDGSNFTLKIRSTKLEDSAMYFCASSEDTYNYGYTFGSGTRLTVV.

With regard to this clonotype: One junction end disagrees with the germline gene, perhaps due to a read error. This chain connects TRBV7-7 to TRBJ2-1; the D gene is possibly TRBD1 (6 bases). The CDR3 length is 14 residues. CDR1 is SSHAT, CDR2 FNYEAQ, per germline (reference sequence). CDR3 loop: CASSLAGVGYEQFF. CDR3 DNA sequence: TGTGCTAGCAGCTTAGCAGGGGTGGGTTATGAGCAGTTCTTC.

As regards this clonotype: This may stem from a read error, because a much larger clone lies one nucleotide away. The chain uses TRBV7-6 and TRBJ2-5; 7 bases agree with TRBD2. The CDR3 consists of 16 residues. V was clipped by 5 bases and J by 4 bases; unmatched bases: 13. Germline CDR1 and CDR2: SGHVS and FNYEAQ. Written as DNA, the CDR3 is TGTGCCAGCAGCAGAGTCGGGAGGCGGACCCCAGAGACCCAGTACTTC. This encodes CASSRVGRRTPETQYF.

A few counts support this clonotype. The gene calls are TRBV6-2 or TRBV6-3 and TRBJ2-7, with 7 bases fitting TRBD2. The germline V gene encodes CDR1 MNHEY and CDR2 SVGEGT. With 6 bases clipped from V and 2 bases from J, the junction kept 10 bases outside the gene matches. The CDR3 consists of 15 residues. The CDR3 reads CASSPLADLTYEQYV. The DNA for the CDR3 is TGTGCCAGCAGCCCCCTAGCGGACTTGACCTACGAGCAGTACGTC.

The chain recombines TRBV29-1 with TRBJ1-2, with TRBD1 identical over 7 bases. Trimming removed 2 bases from V and 9 bases from J; junction bases left unmatched: 3. The CDR3 runs to 11 residues. The germline V gene has CDR1 SQVTM and CDR2 ANQGSEA. The CDR3 loop reads CSVETGESYTF. The CDR3 DNA reads as TGCAGCGTTGAAACAGGGGAAAGCTACACCTTC.

The V and J genes are TRBV4-2 and TRBJ2-7; 8 positions agree with TRBD1. Germline trimming cut 4 bases from V and 3 bases from J; bases unmatched to any gene: 8. Germline V lookup: CDR1 LGHNA, CDR2 YNFKEQ. The CDR3 totals 15 residues. CDR3 loop: CASSPKTGAFYEQYF. The CDR3 DNA sequence: TGTGCCAGCAGCCCAAAGACAGGGGCATTCTACGAGCAGTACTTC.